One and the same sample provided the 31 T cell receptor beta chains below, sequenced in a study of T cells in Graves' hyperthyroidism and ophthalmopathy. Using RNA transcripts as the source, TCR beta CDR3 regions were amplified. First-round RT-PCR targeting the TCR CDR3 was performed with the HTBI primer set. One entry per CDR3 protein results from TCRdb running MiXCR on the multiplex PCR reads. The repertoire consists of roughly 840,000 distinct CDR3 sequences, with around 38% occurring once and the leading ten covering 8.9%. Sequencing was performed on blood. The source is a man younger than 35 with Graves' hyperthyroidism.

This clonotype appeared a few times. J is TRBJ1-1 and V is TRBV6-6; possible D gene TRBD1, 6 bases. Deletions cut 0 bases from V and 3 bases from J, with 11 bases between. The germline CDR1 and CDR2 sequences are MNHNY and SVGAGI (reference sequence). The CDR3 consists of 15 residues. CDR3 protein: CASSYSGAGYTEAFF. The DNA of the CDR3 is TGTGCCAGCAGTTACTCGGGGGCGGGGTACACTGAAGCTTTCTTT.

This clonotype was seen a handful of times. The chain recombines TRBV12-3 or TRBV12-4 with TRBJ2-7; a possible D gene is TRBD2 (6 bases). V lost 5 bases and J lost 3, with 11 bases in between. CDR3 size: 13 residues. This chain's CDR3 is CASSPTSYYEQYF. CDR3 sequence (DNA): TGTGCCAGCAGTCCTACTAGCTACTACGAGCAGTACTTC.

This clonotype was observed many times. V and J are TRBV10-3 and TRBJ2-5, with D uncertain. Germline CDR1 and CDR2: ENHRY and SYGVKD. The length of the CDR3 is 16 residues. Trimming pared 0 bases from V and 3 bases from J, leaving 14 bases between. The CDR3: CAISESIGSRKETQYF. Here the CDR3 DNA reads TGTGCCATCAGTGAGTCGATCGGTTCTCGCAAAGAGACCCAGTACTTC.

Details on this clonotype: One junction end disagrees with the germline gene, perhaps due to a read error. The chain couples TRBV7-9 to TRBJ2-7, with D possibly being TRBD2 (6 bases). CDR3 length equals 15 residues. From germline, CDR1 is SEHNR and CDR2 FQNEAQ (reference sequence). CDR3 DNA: TGCGCCAGCATCCAACTTCTTAGCGGAAACTACGAGCAGTACTTC. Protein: CASIQLLSGNYEQYF. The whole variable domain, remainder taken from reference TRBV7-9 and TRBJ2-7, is DTGVSQNPRHKITKRGQNVTFRCDPISEHNRLYWYRQTLGQGPEFLTYFQNEAQLEKSRLLSDRFSAERPKGSFSTLEIQRTEQGDSAMYLCASIQLLSGNYEQYFGPGTRLTVT.

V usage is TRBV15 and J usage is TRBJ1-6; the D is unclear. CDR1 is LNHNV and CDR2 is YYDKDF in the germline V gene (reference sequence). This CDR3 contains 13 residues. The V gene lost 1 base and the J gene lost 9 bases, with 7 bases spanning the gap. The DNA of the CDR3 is TGTGCCACCAGCAGAGCAGTTTCTTCACCCCTCCACTTT. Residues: CATSRAVSSPLHF. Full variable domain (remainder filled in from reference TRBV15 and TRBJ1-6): DAMVIQNPRYQVTQFGKPVTLSCSQTLNHNVMYWYQQKSSQAPKLLFHYYDKDFNNEADTPDNFQSRRPNTSFCFLDIRSPGLGDTAMYLCATSRAVSSPLHFGNGTRLTVT.

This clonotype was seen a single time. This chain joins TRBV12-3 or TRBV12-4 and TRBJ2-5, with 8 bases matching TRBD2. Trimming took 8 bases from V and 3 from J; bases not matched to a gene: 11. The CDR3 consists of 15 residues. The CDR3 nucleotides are TGTGCCAGCTCGTACTTAGCGGGGAGAGAAGAGACCCAGTACTTC. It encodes CASSYLAGREETQYF.

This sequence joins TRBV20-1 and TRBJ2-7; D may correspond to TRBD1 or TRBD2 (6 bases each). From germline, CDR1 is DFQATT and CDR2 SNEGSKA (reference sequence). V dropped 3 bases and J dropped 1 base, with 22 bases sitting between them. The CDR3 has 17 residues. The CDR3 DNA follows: TGCAGTGCTAGGGGGGGCAGCCAGGATTCCTATTCCTACGAGCAGTACTTC. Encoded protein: CSARGGSQDSYSYEQYF.

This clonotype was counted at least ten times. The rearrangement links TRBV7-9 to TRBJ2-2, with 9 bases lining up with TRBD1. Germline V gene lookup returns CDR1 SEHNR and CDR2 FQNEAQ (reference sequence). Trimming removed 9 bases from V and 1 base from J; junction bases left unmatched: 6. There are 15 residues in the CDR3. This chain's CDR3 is CASSTGQGNTGELFF. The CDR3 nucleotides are TGTGCCAGTTCAACGGGACAGGGGAACACCGGGGAGCTGTTTTTT.

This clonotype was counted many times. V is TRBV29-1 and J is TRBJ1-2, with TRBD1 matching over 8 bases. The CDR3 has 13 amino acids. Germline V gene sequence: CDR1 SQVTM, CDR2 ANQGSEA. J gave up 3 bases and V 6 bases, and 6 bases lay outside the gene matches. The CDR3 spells CSVIRGQDYGYTF. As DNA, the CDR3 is TGCAGCGTCATAAGGGGACAGGACTATGGCTACACCTTC.

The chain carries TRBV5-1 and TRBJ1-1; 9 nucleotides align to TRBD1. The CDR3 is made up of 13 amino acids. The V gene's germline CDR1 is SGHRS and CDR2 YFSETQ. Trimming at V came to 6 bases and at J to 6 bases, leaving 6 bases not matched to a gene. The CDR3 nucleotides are TGCGCCAGCAACATACAGGGGGCTTCTGAAGCTTTCTTT. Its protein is CASNIQGASEAFF.

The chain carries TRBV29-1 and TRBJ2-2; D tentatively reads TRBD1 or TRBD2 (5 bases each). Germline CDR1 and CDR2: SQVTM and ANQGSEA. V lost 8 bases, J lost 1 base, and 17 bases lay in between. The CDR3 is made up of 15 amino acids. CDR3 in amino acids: CSLAVGTLNTGELFF. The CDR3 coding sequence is TGCAGCTTGGCCGTCGGGACCCTGAACACCGGGGAGCTGTTTTTT.

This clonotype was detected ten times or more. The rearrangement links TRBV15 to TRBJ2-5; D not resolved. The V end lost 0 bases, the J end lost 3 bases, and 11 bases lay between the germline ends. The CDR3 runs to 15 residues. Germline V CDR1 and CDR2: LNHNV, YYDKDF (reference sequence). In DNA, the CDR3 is TGTGCCACCAGCAGAGATATCGGTTGGGAAGAGACCCAGTACTTC. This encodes CATSRDIGWEETQYF.

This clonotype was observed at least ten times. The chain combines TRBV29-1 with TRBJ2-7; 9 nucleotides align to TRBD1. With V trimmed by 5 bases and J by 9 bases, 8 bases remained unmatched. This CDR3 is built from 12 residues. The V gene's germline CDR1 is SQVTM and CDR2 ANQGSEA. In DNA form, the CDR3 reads TGCAGCGTTAGTATACAGGGGGCCGGGCAGTACTTC. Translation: CSVSIQGAGQYF.

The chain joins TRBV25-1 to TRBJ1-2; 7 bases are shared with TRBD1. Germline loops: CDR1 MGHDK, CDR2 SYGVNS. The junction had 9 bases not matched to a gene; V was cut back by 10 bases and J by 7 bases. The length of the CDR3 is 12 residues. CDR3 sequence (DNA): TGTGCCACCACCTCGACAGGGTCTGGCTACACCTTC. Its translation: CATTSTGSGYTF.

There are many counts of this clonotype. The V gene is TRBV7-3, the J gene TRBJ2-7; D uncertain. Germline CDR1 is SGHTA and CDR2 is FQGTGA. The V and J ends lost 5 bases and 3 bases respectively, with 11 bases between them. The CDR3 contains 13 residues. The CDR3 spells CASSLQDGYEQYF. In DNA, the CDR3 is TGTGCCAGCAGCCTCCAGGACGGCTACGAGCAGTACTTC.

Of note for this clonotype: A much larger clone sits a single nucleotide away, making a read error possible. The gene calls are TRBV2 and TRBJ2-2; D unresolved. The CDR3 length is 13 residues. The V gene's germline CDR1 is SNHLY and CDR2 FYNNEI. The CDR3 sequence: CAISGWNTRELFF. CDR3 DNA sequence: TGTGCCATCAGTGGATGGAACACCAGGGAGCTGTTTTTT.

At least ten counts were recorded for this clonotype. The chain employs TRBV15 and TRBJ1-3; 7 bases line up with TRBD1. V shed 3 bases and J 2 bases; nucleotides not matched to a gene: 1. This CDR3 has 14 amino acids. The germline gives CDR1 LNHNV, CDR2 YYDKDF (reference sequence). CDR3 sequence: CATSSRGAGNTIYF. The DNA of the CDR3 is TGTGCCACCAGCAGCAGGGGGGCTGGAAACACCATATATTTT.

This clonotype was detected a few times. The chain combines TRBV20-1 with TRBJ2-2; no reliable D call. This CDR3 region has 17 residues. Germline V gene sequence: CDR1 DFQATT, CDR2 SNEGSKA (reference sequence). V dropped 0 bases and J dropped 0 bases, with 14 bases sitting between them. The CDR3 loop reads CSARDRNSVTNTGELFF. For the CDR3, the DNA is TGCAGTGCTAGAGATAGGAACTCGGTAACGAACACCGGGGAGCTGTTTTTT.

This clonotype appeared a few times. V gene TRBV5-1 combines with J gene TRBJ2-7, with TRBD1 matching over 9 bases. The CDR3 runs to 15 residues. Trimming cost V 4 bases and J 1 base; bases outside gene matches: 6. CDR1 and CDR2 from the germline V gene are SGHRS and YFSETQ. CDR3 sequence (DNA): TGCGCCAGCAGCCAGGGACAGGGTACGTCCTACGAGCAGTACTTC. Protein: CASSQGQGTSYEQYF.

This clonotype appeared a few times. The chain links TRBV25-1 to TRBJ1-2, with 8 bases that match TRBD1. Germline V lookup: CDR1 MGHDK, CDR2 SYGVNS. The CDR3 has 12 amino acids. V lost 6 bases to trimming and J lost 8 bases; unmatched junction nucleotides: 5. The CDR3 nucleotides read TGTGCCAGCAGAGGACAGGGTCGGGGCTACACCTTC. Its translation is CASRGQGRGYTF.

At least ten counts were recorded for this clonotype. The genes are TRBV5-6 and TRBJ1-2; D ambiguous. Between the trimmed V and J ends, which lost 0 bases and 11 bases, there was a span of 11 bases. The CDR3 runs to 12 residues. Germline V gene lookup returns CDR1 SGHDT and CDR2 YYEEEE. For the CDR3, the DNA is TGTGCCAGCAGCTTGGACGCCCCTTCGTACACCTTC. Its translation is CASSLDAPSYTF.

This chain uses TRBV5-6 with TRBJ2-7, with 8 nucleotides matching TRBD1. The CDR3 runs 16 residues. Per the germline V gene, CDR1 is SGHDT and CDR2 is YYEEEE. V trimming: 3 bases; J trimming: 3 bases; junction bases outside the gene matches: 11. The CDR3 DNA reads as TGTGCCAGCAGCTACGGACAGGGAATACAATTCTACGAGCAGTACTTC. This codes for CASSYGQGIQFYEQYF.

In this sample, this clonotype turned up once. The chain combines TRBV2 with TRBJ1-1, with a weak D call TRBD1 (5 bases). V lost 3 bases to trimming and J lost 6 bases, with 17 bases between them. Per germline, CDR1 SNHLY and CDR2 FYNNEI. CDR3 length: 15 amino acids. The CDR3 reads CASSDRGVRIAEAFF. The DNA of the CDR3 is TGTGCCAGCAGTGATAGGGGCGTCAGGATAGCTGAAGCTTTCTTT.

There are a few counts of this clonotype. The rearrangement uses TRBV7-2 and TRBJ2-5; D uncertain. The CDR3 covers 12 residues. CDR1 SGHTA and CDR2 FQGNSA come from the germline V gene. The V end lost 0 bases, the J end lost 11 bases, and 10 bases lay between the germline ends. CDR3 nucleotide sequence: TGTGCCAGCAGCTTAGCGGCGTCCGGGCAGTACTTC. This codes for CASSLAASGQYF.

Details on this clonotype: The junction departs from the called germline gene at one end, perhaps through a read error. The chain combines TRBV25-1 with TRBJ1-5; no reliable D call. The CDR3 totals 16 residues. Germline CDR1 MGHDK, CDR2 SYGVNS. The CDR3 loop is CACSARGGSGNQPQHF. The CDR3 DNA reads TGTGCCTGCAGTGCCCGGGGAGGTTCTGGCAATCAGCCCCAGCATTTT.

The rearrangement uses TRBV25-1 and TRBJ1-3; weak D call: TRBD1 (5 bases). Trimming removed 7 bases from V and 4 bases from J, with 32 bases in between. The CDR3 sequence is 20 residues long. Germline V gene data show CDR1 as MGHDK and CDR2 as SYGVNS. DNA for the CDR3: TGTGCCAGCATGGGACTAGCGGGGGAGGTGGCCCAAGGAAGAGGAAACACCATATATTTT. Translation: CASMGLAGEVAQGRGNTIYF.

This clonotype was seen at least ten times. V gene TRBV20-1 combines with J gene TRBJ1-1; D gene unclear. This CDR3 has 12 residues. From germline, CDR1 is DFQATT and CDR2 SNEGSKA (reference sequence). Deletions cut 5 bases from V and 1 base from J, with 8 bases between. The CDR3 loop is CSAPAGNTEAFF. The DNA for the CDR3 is TGCAGTGCTCCAGCAGGGAACACTGAAGCTTTCTTT.

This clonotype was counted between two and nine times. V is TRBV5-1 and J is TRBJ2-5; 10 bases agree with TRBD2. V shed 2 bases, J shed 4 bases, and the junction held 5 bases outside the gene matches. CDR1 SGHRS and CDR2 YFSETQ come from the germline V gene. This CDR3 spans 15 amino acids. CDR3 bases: TGCGCCAGCAGCTTTGTCAGCGGGAGGGGAGAGACCCAGTACTTC. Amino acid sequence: CASSFVSGRGETQYF.

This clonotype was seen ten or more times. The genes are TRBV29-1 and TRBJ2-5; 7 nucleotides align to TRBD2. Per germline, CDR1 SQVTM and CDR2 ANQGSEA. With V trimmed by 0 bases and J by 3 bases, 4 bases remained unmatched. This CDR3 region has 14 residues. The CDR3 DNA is TGCAGCGTTGAAGAAATGAGCGGGGAAGAGACCCAGTACTTC. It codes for CSVEEMSGEETQYF.

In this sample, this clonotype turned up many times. CDR3 region: CASSNGRQAPTEAFF. Written as DNA, the CDR3 is TGTGCCAGCAGCAATGGACGACAGGCGCCCACTGAAGCTTTCTTT. This chain links TRBV7-9 with TRBJ1-1; possibly TRBD1 for D (6 bases). From germline, CDR1 is SEHNR and CDR2 FQNEAQ (reference sequence). V was shortened by 5 bases and J by 4 bases, with 17 bases between the two germline ends. The CDR3 runs 15 residues.

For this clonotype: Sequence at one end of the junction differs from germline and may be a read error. The DNA of the CDR3 is TGTGCCAGCAGACCCGGGACAGGGACCGGGGAGCTGTTTTTT. This translates into CASRPGTGTGELFF. The gene calls are TRBV10-2 and TRBJ2-2; 9 bases are shared with TRBD1. Germline values: CDR1 WSHSY, CDR2 SAAADI. The CDR3 is 14 residues long.